The 14 T cell receptor beta chains below come from one sample, sequenced in a study of tumor-infiltrating lymphocytes in primary liver carcinoma. Between about 19 and 34 mg of unsorted bulk tissue served as the source from which RNA and DNA were co-extracted. Using a constant-region primer together with ProtoScript II reverse transcriptase, TCR beta cDNA was made from 450 to 600 ng of total RNA. Nested multiplex PCR, run for three rounds with slightly modified ARM-PCR, yielded TCR beta libraries. In the first two PCR rounds, TRBV1-TRBV30 forward primers were paired with a C-beta reverse primer, and each round lasted roughly 10 cycles. TCRdb re-called the multiplex PCR reads with MiXCR, one entry per CDR3 protein. Here the sample spans around 120,000 distinct CDR3 sequences, roughly 69% being singletons. Input material: liver tumor tissue from sampling region 1. This sample's subset: tumor region T1, superior pole. These receptors were collected from an older woman with primary liver carcinoma and hepatitis B virus infection.

This clonotype was counted between two and nine times. The chain employs TRBV12-3 or TRBV12-4 and TRBJ2-1; a weak D match, TRBD2 (6 bases). This CDR3 region has 15 residues. The V gene lost 3 bases and the J gene lost 6 bases, with 15 bases spanning the gap. The chain's CDR3 is CASSFGGVGGNEQFF. The CDR3 nucleotides read TGTGCCAGCAGTTTTGGGGGAGTGGGAGGCAATGAGCAGTTCTTC.

About this clonotype itself: This may come from a read error, since a much larger clone is one base off. The gene calls are TRBV10-2 and TRBJ2-7; D may be TRBD1 (5 bases). The CDR3 is 12 residues long. V was cut by 8 bases and J by 3 bases, with 11 bases left in between. CDR1 and CDR2 from the germline V gene are WSHSY and SAAADI. The CDR3 is CASSGAFYEQYF. The CDR3 bases are TGCGCCAGCTCTGGGGCTTTCTACGAGCAGTACTTC.

This clonotype has a count of ten or more. This sequence joins TRBV5-1 and TRBJ2-1; 8 bases are a match to TRBD1. After removal of 4 bases from V and 4 bases from J, the junction contained 10 bases not matched to a gene. Germline CDR1 SGHRS, CDR2 YFSETQ. The CDR3 sequence is 16 residues long. The DNA for the CDR3 is TGCGCCAGCAGCCGACGGACAGGGCGGTTGTACAATGAGCAGTTCTTC. This encodes CASSRRTGRLYNEQFF.

As for this clonotype: Relative to the germline gene, one junction end is altered; a read error may explain this. This chain joins TRBV11-2 and TRBJ2-5, with D unclear. The CDR3 is 17 residues long. The germline CDR1 and CDR2 sequences are SGHAT and FQNNGV. The CDR3 DNA sequence: TGTGGCAGCAGCCGTTCCGCCAGGCCCGGATCCCAAGAGACCCAGTACTTC. Its protein product is CGSSRSARPGSQETQYF.

The count of this clonotype is one. At one end the junction does not follow the germline gene, possibly because of a read error. The chain uses TRBV11-3 and TRBJ2-3, with 7 nucleotides matching TRBD2. This CDR3 region has 15 residues. Per the germline V gene, CDR1 is SGHNT and CDR2 is YENEEA. The CDR3 coding sequence is TGTGCCAGCAGCGGCCAACTAGCGAATTTGGATACGCAGTACTTT. This codes for CASSGQLANLDTQYF.

The chain links TRBV7-3 to TRBJ2-3; 8 bases are shared with TRBD1. Germline CDR1 reads SGHTA; CDR2 reads FQGTGA. V gave up 0 bases and J gave up 0 bases; unmatched junction bases: 5. The CDR3 spans 17 residues. In nucleotides, the CDR3 is TGTGCCAGCAGCTTAACCCGGACAGGGCTAAGCACAGATACGCAGTATTTT. Amino acids: CASSLTRTGLSTDTQYF.

In regard to this clonotype: A much more abundant neighbour one base away suggests this may be a read error. The chain links TRBV29-1 to TRBJ2-7; perhaps D is TRBD1 or TRBD2 (6 bases each). CDR1 and CDR2 (germline): SQVTM, ANQGSEA. Between the trimmed V and J ends, which lost 8 bases and 5 bases, there was a span of 22 bases. CDR3 size: 14 residues. CDR3 in DNA: TGCAGCATTGTAGGGGGGTTCGGGGCGGACGAGCAGTACTTC. This translates into CSIVGGFGADEQYF.

Regarding this clonotype: Mismatch with germline at one junction end may stem from a read error. V usage is TRBV5-4 and J usage is TRBJ2-3; D assignment may be TRBD1 or TRBD2 (6 bases each). The CDR3 length is 15 residues. In germline, CDR1 is SGHNT, CDR2 YYREEE (reference sequence). CDR3 region: CANSLGGGRTDTQYF. The DNA of the CDR3 is TGTGCCAACAGCTTGGGTGGGGGGCGCACAGATACGCAGTATTTT. The full variable domain, completed using reference TRBV5-4 and TRBJ2-3, is ETGVTQSPTHLIKTRGQQVTLRCSSQSGHNTVSWYQQALGQGPQFIFQYYREEENGRGNFPPRFSGLQFPNYSSELNVNALELDDSALYLCANSLGGGRTDTQYFGPGTRLTVL.

To note about this clonotype: A single base separates this from a much larger clone, so it may be a read error. V is TRBV10-2 and J is TRBJ2-7; maybe TRBD2 (5 bases). Trimming pared 8 bases from V and 3 bases from J, leaving 11 bases between. The CDR3 loop spans 12 amino acids. The germline CDR1 and CDR2 sequences are WSHSY and SAAADI. The CDR3 here is CASSRTFYEQYF. In nucleotides, the CDR3 is TGCGCCAGCTCTAGGACTTTCTACGAGCAGTACTTC.

On this clonotype itself: Since no conserved phenylalanine or tryptophan closes the CDR3, a read error is the likely cause. CDR3 coding DNA: TGTGCCAGCAGTTTCGTCGCGGGAATGGGCACAGATACGCAGTATCTT. This gives the protein CASSFVAGMGTDTQYL. The V and J genes are TRBV12-3 or TRBV12-4 and TRBJ2-3; D is perhaps TRBD2 (6 bases). V gave up 3 bases and J gave up 1 base, with 14 bases separating them. This CDR3 has 16 residues.

The chain joins TRBV2 to TRBJ2-1; D is undetermined. V gave up 6 bases and J gave up 0 bases, with 9 bases separating them. Germline V gene lookup returns CDR1 SNHLY and CDR2 FYNNEI. The CDR3 runs to 14 residues. For the CDR3, the DNA is TGTGCCAGCAGACCAACATTCTCCTACAATGAGCAGTTCTTC. Its protein is CASRPTFSYNEQFF. Supplemented by reference TRBV2 and TRBJ2-1, the full variable domain reads EPEVTQTPSHQVTQMGQEVILRCVPISNHLYFYWYRQILGQKVEFLVSFYNNEISEKSEIFDDQFSVERPDGSNFTLKIRSTKLEDSAMYFCASRPTFSYNEQFFGPGTRLTVL.

V and J are TRBV29-1 and TRBJ2-3; D is possibly TRBD2 (5 bases). Trimming took off 7 bases at V and 4 bases at J, with 18 bases between the two ends. Germline-derived CDR1 and CDR2 are SQVTM and ANQGSEA. This CDR3 comprises 14 residues. The CDR3 region has the DNA TGCAGCGCAACTCTATCAGGAGGAGCAGATACGCAGTATTTT. Its protein is CSATLSGGADTQYF.

About this clonotype itself: A read error may explain this, as a much larger clone is one base away. This chain connects TRBV6-1 to TRBJ1-2; D is ambiguous. Germline-derived CDR1 and CDR2 are MNHNS and SASEGT. This CDR3 region has 14 residues. In DNA, the CDR3 is TGTGCCAGCAGTCAGACGGTTCCGAACTATTGCTACACCTTC. Protein sequence: CASSQTVPNYCYTF.

Concerning this clonotype itself: A much larger clone differs by one base, so this may be a read error. Without the conserved terminal phenylalanine or tryptophan, this CDR3 likely stems from a read error. The chain combines TRBV29-1 with TRBJ2-1, with a weak D call TRBD1 (6 bases). The CDR3 totals 14 residues. The V gene lost 8 bases and the J gene lost 0 bases, with 14 bases spanning the gap. Germline values: CDR1 SQVTM, CDR2 ANQGSEA. The CDR3 DNA sequence: TGCAGCTCGGACAGCATCCTCTCCTACAATGAGCAGTTCCTC. Translation gives CSSDSILSYNEQFL.